This paragraph reports one TCR beta chain. Per the original methods: How many nucleated cells were present was estimated from reference gene primer amplification. Sequenced by immunoSEQ multiplex PCR; TCRdb stores in-frame clones only, minus some. The V and J calls and clone size are taken from that table; D and trimming were inferred from the DNA. The table shows roughly 100,000 clones, with roughly 90% occurring only once. V shed 5 bases and J 1 base; nucleotides not matched to a gene: 6. The germline CDR1 and CDR2 sequences are LNHDA and SQIVND (reference sequence). The CDR3 is 15 amino acids. The record originates from a study of blood T cell repertoires in COVID-19. In the study overall: Donors in the United States, Italy and Spain gave samples during acute or convalescent COVID-19. Sample material is recorded as cDNA or gDNA derived from T cells, B-cell-depleted T cells, or PBMCs.

The sequencing sample was made of peripheral blood. The J gene is TRBJ2-5, the V gene TRBV19; 8 bases are a match to TRBD2. This sequence originates from a woman between 55 and 75 years old with acute or convalescent COVID-19. CDR3 amino acids: CASSYSGDLQETQYF. The CDR3 DNA reads as TGTGCCAGTAGTTATAGCGGGGACCTCCAAGAGACCCAGTACTTC.